Listed below are T cell receptor beta chains from one sample, sequenced in a study of shared clonotypes between healthy human individuals. The method was immunoSEQ multiplex PCR; TCRdb's version includes in-frame clones alone and lacks a portion of them. The sample yields approximately 2,300,000 clones, around 93% seen once. Sequenced: naive CD4+ T cells from PBMCs. Receptors originate from a man between 18 and 35 years old in good health. Some clones in this sample may be carry-over from other donors' samples. CDR3s include the opening cysteine and the closing phenylalanine or tryptophan. Each record gives: D gene, clone size, V gene, J gene, CDR3 protein, CDR3 DNA. D genes are given only for firm matches. A row's size may be missing; if present it is once, few, many or a size class.

TRBD1	-	TRBV18	TRBJ2-7	CASSKLIVRDRYEQYF	TGTGCCAGCTCCAAACTCATAGTCCGGGACAGATACGAGCAGTACTTC
-	-	TRBV6-5	TRBJ2-7	CASQSRGYEQYF	TGTGCCAGTCAGAGTCGGGGTTACGAGCAGTACTTC
-	-	TRBV7-8	TRBJ2-7	CASSLGPKGRSYEQYF	TGTGCCAGCAGCTTAGGTCCGAAAGGTAGAAGTTACGAGCAGTACTTC
TRBD1	-	TRBV25-1	TRBJ1-4	CASSEEGRGDEKLFF	TGTGCCAGCAGTGAGGAGGGCAGGGGGGATGAAAAACTGTTTTTT
TRBD2	-	TRBV19	TRBJ2-4	CASSRRTSGSLAKNIQYF	TGTGCCAGTAGTAGAAGGACTAGCGGGAGTCTAGCCAAAAACATTCAGTACTTC
-	-	TRBV9	TRBJ1-1	CASSVTGNTEAFF	TGTGCCAGCAGCGTGACGGGGAACACTGAAGCTTTCTTT
-	-	TRBV20-1	TRBJ2-1	CSCETKDEQFF	TGCAGTTGTGAGACTAAGGATGAGCAGTTCTTC
TRBD1	once	TRBV29-1	TRBJ2-2	CSVVKGTDIAGELFF	TGCAGCGTTGTGAAAGGGACAGACATAGCCGGGGAGCTGTTTTTT
-	-	TRBV6-5	TRBJ1-2	CASTNGASGYTF	TGTGCCAGCACCAACGGGGCTAGTGGCTACACCTTC
-	-	TRBV18	TRBJ2-7	CASSPGSKSYEQYF	TGTGCCAGCTCACCGGGCAGTAAGTCCTACGAGCAGTACTTC
TRBD1	-	TRBV6-1	TRBJ1-5	CASSEGTGGFNQPQHF	TGTGCCAGCAGTGAAGGGACAGGGGGCTTCAATCAGCCCCAGCATTTT
-	-	TRBV14	TRBJ1-2	CASSQDQGDRSFYGYTF	TGTGCCAGCAGCCAAGATCAAGGGGACCGCTCTTTTTATGGCTACACCTTC
TRBD2	once	TRBV4-2	TRBJ2-7	CASSQIGNSGRAGEQYF	TGTGCCAGCAGCCAAATCGGGAACAGCGGGAGGGCTGGTGAGCAGTACTTC
TRBD1	few	TRBV30	TRBJ1-5	CAWGGTGNQPQHF	TGTGCCTGGGGGGGGACAGGTAATCAGCCCCAGCATTTT
TRBD1	-	TRBV7-2	TRBJ2-7	CASSLYGTGGSYEQYF	TGTGCCAGCAGCTTATACGGGACAGGGGGCTCCTACGAGCAGTACTTC
TRBD1	-	TRBV6-6	TRBJ2-2	CASRDRGNFREELFF	TGTGCCAGCAGAGACAGGGGGAACTTCCGCGAGGAGCTGTTTTTT
-	-	TRBV6-6	TRBJ1-4	CASSVQAGTDGKLFF	TGTGCCAGCAGTGTCCAGGCCGGGACGGACGGGAAACTGTTTTTT
-	-	TRBV6-5	TRBJ1-1	CASSYMGVTNTEAFF	TGTGCCAGCAGTTACATGGGGGTGACGAACACTGAAGCTTTCTTT
-	-	TRBV16	TRBJ1-1	CASSPAGLGNTEAFF	TGTGCCAGCAGCCCAGCCGGCCTGGGGAACACTGAAGCTTTCTTT
TRBD2	-	TRBV5-1	TRBJ2-7	CASSADPGTSFEQYF	TGCGCCAGCAGCGCTGACCCTGGGACTAGCTTCGAGCAGTACTTC
-	-	TRBV19	TRBJ2-2	CASSLEPLQIGGELFF	TGTGCCAGTAGTCTGGAGCCCCTCCAAATTGGCGGGGAGCTGTTTTTT
TRBD1	-	TRBV9	TRBJ1-4	CASSVLPVGQGSEKLFF	TGTGCCAGCAGCGTCCTCCCCGTGGGACAGGGAAGTGAAAAACTGTTTTTT
-	-	TRBV5-1	TRBJ2-1	CASSLDPGTEQFF	TGCGCCAGCAGCTTGGACCCCGGGACAGAGCAGTTCTTC
TRBD1	-	TRBV5-1	TRBJ1-1	CASSRPGTGNSGAEAFF	TGCGCCAGCAGCCGTCCAGGGACAGGGAATTCAGGCGCTGAAGCTTTCTTT
-	-	TRBV30	TRBJ2-1	CAWSVPWGRSSYNEQFF	TGTGCCTGGAGCGTCCCGTGGGGCCGATCCTCCTACAATGAGCAGTTCTTC
TRBD2	once	TRBV11-1	TRBJ2-5	CASSLGRLAGGSGETQYF	TGTGCCAGCAGCTTAGGCCGACTAGCGGGAGGTTCGGGGGAGACCCAGTACTTC
-	-	TRBV6-5	TRBJ2-7	CASRPASAGLYEQYF	TGTGCCAGCAGGCCTGCCAGCGCGGGACTCTACGAGCAGTACTTC
TRBD1	-	TRBV15	TRBJ2-7	CATRSWTGGIGYEQYF	TGTGCCACCAGGAGTTGGACAGGGGGCATAGGGTACGAGCAGTACTTC
-	-	TRBV6-5	TRBJ2-2	CASSYRRESNTGELFF	TGTGCCAGCAGTTACCGGCGGGAATCGAACACCGGGGAGCTGTTTTTT
TRBD1	-	TRBV11-1	TRBJ1-1	CASSLGGTGLTEAFF	TGTGCCAGCAGCTTAGGTGGGACAGGGCTAACTGAAGCTTTCTTT
TRBD1	-	TRBV6-1	TRBJ1-3	CASSVNRGPRSFGNTIYF	TGTGCCAGCAGTGTCAACAGGGGACCTAGATCCTTTGGAAACACCATATATTTT